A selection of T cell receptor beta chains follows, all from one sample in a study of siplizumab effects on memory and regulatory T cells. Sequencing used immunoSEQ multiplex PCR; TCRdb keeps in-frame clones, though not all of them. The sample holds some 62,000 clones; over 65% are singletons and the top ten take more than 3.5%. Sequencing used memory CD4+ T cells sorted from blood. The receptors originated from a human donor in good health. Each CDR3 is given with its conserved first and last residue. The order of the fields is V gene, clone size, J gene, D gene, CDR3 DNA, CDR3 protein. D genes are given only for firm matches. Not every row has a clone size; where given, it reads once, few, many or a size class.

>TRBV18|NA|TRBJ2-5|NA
TGTGCCAGCTCGCCGAACAGAGAGGGAGAGACCCAGTACTTC
CASSPNREGETQYF
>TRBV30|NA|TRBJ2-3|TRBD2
TGTGCCTTCGCTAGCGGGAACACAGATACGCAGTATTTT
CAFASGNTDTQYF
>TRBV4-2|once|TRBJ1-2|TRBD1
TGTGCCAGCAGCCAAGATCGGGACAGCTCCTATGGCTACACCTTC
CASSQDRDSSYGYTF
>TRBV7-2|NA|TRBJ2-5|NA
TGTGCCAGCAGCTTAGTTGCAGGGGGGGGACAACATGACCAAGAGACCCAGTACTTC
CASSLVAGGGQHDQETQYF
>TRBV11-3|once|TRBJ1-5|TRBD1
TGTGCCAGCAGCTTAGCCATACGACAGGGGACGGGTCAGCCCCAGCATTTT
CASSLAIRQGTGQPQHF
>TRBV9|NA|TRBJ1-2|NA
TGTGCCAGCAGCGTAGACCAGATTAACTATGGCTACACCTTC
CASSVDQINYGYTF
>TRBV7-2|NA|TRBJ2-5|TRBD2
TGTGCCAGCAGCCCCGGGCGAGCGGGGGGGCGGGAGACCCAGTACTTC
CASSPGRAGGRETQYF
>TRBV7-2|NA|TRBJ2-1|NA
TGTGCCAGCAGCCTGAGCTCCTACAATGAGCAGTTCTTC
CASSLSSYNEQFF
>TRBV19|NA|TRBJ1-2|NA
TGTGCCAGTAGTGGCCGTCCGGGATATGGCTACACCTTC
CASSGRPGYGYTF
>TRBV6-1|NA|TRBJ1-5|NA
TGTGCCAGCAGACAAAAAGGGTTGCCCCAGCATTTT
CASRQKGLPQHF
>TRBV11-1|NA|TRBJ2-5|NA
TGTGCCAGCAGTCTTACCCAAGAGACCCAGTACTTC
CASSLTQETQYF
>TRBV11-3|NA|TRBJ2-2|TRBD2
TGTGCCAGCAGCTTAGACCAGGGCGGGACTAGCAGCACCGGGGAGCTGTTTTTT
CASSLDQGGTSSTGELFF
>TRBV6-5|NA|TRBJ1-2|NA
TGTGCCAGCAGACAGGGCCTGAACTATGGCTACACCTTC
CASRQGLNYGYTF
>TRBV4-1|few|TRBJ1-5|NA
TGCGCCAGCAGCCAAGGCGTTAGCAATCAGCCCCAGCATTTT
CASSQGVSNQPQHF
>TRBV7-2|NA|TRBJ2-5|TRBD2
TGTGCCAGCAGCTTCCAGACTAGCACGGAGACCCAGTACTTC
CASSFQTSTETQYF
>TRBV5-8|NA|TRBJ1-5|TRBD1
TGTGCCAGCAGCTGGGACAGGAATCAGCCCCAGCATTTT
CASSWDRNQPQHF
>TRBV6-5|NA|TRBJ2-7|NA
TGTGCCAGCAGTAATGGCCGGAACTACGAGCAGTACTTC
CASSNGRNYEQYF
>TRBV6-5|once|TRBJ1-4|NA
TGTGCCAGCAGTTCCTCCGGAACTAATGAAAAACTGTTTTTT
CASSSSGTNEKLFF
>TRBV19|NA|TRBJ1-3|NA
TGTGCCAGTAGTATTGAGATTACGGACTCTGGAAACACCATATATTTT
CASSIEITDSGNTIYF
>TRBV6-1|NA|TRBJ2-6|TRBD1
TGTGCCGGGGGGACAGGGAACTCTGGGGCCAACGTCCTGACTTTC
CAGGTGNSGANVLTF
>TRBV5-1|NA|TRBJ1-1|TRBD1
TGCGCCAGCAGCATAAGACAGGGGAAGAACACTGAAGCTTTCTTT
CASSIRQGKNTEAFF
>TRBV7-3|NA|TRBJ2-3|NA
TGTGCCAGCAGTGGTCTCTCAGGTACAGGGAGCACAGATACGCAGTATTTT
CASSGLSGTGSTDTQYF
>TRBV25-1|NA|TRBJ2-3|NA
TGTGCCAGCAGTGAATACCCCGGGACAGATACGCAGTATTTT
CASSEYPGTDTQYF
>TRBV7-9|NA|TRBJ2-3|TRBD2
TGTGCCAGCAGCCCGACCGGGGCGGGGGGGCCCACAGATACGCAGTATTTT
CASSPTGAGGPTDTQYF
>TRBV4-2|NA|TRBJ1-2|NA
TGTGCCAGCAGCCAAGATCCAGGGGCTCATGGCTACACCTTC
CASSQDPGAHGYTF
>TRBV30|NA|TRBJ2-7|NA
TGTGCCTGGAGTGTAGGTGACGGCTCCTACGAGCAGTACTTC
CAWSVGDGSYEQYF
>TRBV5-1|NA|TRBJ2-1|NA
TGCGCCAGCAGCCCACCCTGGATTACCTACAATGAGCAGTTCTTC
CASSPPWITYNEQFF
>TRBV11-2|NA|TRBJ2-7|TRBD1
TGTGCCAGCAGCTTAGAAGGTCAGGGGGCGAGCGAGCAGTACTTC
CASSLEGQGASEQYF
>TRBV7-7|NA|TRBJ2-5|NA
TGTGCCAGCAGCCCAAGCGGTACTCAAGAGACCCAGTACTTC
CASSPSGTQETQYF
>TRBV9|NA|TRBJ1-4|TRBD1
TGTGCCAGCAGCCAGGGGGCAACTAATGAAAAACTGTTTTTT
CASSQGATNEKLFF
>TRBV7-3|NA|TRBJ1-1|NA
TGTGCCAGCAGCCCCCGGGGGGGGCGGTACACTGAAGCTTTCTTT
CASSPRGGRYTEAFF
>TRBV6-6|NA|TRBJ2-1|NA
TGTGCCAGCAGTTACGGGCGTAGCTCCTACAATGAGCAGTTCTTC
CASSYGRSSYNEQFF
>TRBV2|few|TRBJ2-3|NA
TGTGCCAGCGATCTCTGGGGCACAGATACGCAGTATTTT
CASDLWGTDTQYF
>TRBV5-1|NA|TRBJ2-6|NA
TGCGCCAGCAGCTCGGATCTGGGTGTCCTGACTTTC
CASSSDLGVLTF
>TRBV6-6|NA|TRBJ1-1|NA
TGTGCCAGCAGTTACGCGAACCTTTTGAACACTGAAGCTTTCTTT
CASSYANLLNTEAFF
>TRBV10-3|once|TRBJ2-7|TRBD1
TGTGCCATCAGTGAGCCGAGTCTACAGGGGAGCACCTACGAGCAGTACTTC
CAISEPSLQGSTYEQYF
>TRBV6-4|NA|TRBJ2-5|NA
TGTGCCAGCAGTGACGACCCCCGGCTCGGGCGAGCAGAGACCCAGTACTTC
CASSDDPRLGRAETQYF
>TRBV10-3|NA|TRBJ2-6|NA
TGTGCCGCCGGCCCTACAGGCCCCTCTGGGGCCAACGTCCTGACTTTC
CAAGPTGPSGANVLTF
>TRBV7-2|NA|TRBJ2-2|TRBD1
TGTGCCAGCAGCGCGACAGGGGGCAGCGGGGAGCTGTTTTTT
CASSATGGSGELFF
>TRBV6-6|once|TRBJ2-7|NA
TGTGCCAGCAGTTCGGGAAAAGGACGGACCTACGAGCAGTACTTC
CASSSGKGRTYEQYF
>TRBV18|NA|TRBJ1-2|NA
TGTGCCAGCTCACCACCCGGCGGCGGCTATGGCTACACCTTC
CASSPPGGGYGYTF
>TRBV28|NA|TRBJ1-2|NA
TGTGCCAGCAGTTCAGGGTTGGGGGGCTACACCTTC
CASSSGLGGYTF
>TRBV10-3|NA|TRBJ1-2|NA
TGTGCCATCAGTGAGGGGCCCCGAAGGGACTATGGCTACACCTTC
CAISEGPRRDYGYTF
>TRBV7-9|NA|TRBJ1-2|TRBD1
TGTGCCAGCAGCTTAGGGGGGGACAGTCTATATGGCTACACCTTC
CASSLGGDSLYGYTF
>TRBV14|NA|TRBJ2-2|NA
TGTGCCAGCAGCCCAAGACAGAACACCGGGGAGCTGTTTTTT
CASSPRQNTGELFF
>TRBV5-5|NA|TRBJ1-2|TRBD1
TGTGCCAGCAGCTACCGACAGGGGTCCCTGGGATTGGGCTACACCTTC
CASSYRQGSLGLGYTF
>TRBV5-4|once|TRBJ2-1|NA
TGTGCCAGCAGCTTGGCGTCCCCGAGGGGGAATGAGCAGTTCTTC
CASSLASPRGNEQFF
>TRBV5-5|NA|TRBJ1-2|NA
TGTGCCAGCAGCCCATGGGGGGAGTCAGCTAACTATGGCTACACCTTC
CASSPWGESANYGYTF
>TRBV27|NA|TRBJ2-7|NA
TGTGCCAGCACCAGGACAGTTGCGGGCGAGCAGTACTTC
CASTRTVAGEQYF
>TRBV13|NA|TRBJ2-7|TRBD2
TGTGCCAGCAGCTTAAGACCGGGACTAGCGGGATCCGCCTACGAGCAGTACTTC
CASSLRPGLAGSAYEQYF
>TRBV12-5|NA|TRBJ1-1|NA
TGTGCTAGTGGTTTGGCGGTAGGTTTCATGAACACTGAAGCTTTCTTT
CASGLAVGFMNTEAFF
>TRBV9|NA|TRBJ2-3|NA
TGTGCCAGCAGCCCCAATCAAGGTGCTAGCACAGATACGCAGTATTTT
CASSPNQGASTDTQYF
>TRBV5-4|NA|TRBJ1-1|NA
TGTGCCAGCAGCTTAATACAGACGAACACTGAAGCTTTCTTT
CASSLIQTNTEAFF
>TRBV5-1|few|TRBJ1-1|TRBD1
TGCGCCAGCAGCTTATACCAGGGGGCTGAAGCTTTCTTT
CASSLYQGAEAFF
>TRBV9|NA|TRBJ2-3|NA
TGTGCCAGCAGCGTAACCATCCGGGCGGGGGATACGCAGTATTTT
CASSVTIRAGDTQYF